Given below is one TCR beta chain in context. Authors' analysis steps: From reference gene primer amplification, estimates of nucleated cell counts were derived. Profiling relied on immunoSEQ multiplex PCR, and the TCRdb table lists in-frame clones only, not all of them. V and J calls and clone size are as listed in that table; D and trimming were resolved from the DNA. Of about 68,000 clones in the sample, approximately 81% were seen once. This sample is drawn from a study of blood T cell repertoires in COVID-19. Study in general: Both acute and convalescent COVID-19 samples were obtained from the United States, Italy and Spain. Sources were T cells, B-cell-depleted T cells, or PBMCs; the material itself was cDNA or gDNA.

The material sequenced was peripheral blood. The source is a man between 50 and 59 years old with active COVID-19.

The DNA for the CDR3 is TGTGCCAGCAGCCAGGAGCACTATGGCTACACCTTC. It is translated as CASSQEHYGYTF. The genes are TRBV3-1 (or the pseudogene TRBV3-2) and TRBJ1-2; D remains ambiguous. The CDR3 totals 12 residues. Between the trimmed V and J ends, which lost 3 bases and 3 bases, there was a span of 5 bases. CDR1 is LGHDT and CDR2 is YNNKEL in the germline V gene (reference sequence).